This T cell receptor (beta chain) was recorded in a study of T-cell reconstitution after alpha-beta-depleted transplantation in children. Unique molecular identifiers featured in how the TCRbeta library was prepared. TCRdb redid the calling of the PCR reads with MiXCR, one entry per CDR3 protein. Of 490,000 or so distinct CDR3 sequences listed, approximately 13% are singletons. This clonotype was observed a handful of times. The sequences come from PBMCs from the stem cell graft donor, collected from the stem cell graft. This receptor was identified in a human donor who donated a stem cell graft to a child with combined immunodeficiency.

CDR3: CAISSGGVSDTQYF. The CDR3 DNA reads TGTGCCATCAGCAGCGGGGGGGTTTCAGATACGCAGTATTTT. This sequence joins TRBV10-3 and TRBJ2-3; 10 bases line up with TRBD2. V gave up 6 bases and J gave up 4 bases; unmatched junction bases: 4. The CDR3 extends over 14 amino acids. CDR1 ENHRY and CDR2 SYGVKD come from the germline V gene.